This paragraph covers one T cell receptor beta chain sequence. TCRdb independently ran MiXCR on the 5' RACE reads; one entry per CDR3 protein. The sample has 200,000 to 250,000 distinct CDR3 sequences; over 9.5% are singletons. These data belong to a study of identical twins. Germline V gives CDR1 DFQATT, CDR2 SNEGSKA (reference sequence). Trimming took off 3 bases at V and 3 bases at J, with 12 bases between the two ends. This CDR3 region has 13 residues. This chain joins TRBV20-1 and TRBJ2-7; weak D call: TRBD1 (6 bases). The clonotype was recovered from a man in his forties or fifties in good health. The sequenced material came from memory T cells sorted from blood. The CDR3 DNA is TGCAGTGCTAGCCCAGGGGCCCACTACGAGCAGTACTTC. It yields the protein CSASPGAHYEQYF.